Each of the 4 T cell receptor beta chains below was sequenced from the same sample in a study of cytomegalovirus exposure and HLA in healthy donors. This PCR relied on a set of 60 Vbeta primers and 13 Jbeta primers. The assay was immunoSEQ multiplex PCR, and TCRdb's table has in-frame clones only and misses some. Of about 210,000 clones in the sample, 60% to 80% were seen once. The sequenced sample consisted of PBMCs. The receptors were gathered from a male donor in good health and CMV-seronegative.

Here the CDR3 reads CASSQDFGRDYEQYF. CDR3 nucleotide sequence: TGCGCCAGCAGCCAAGATTTCGGGAGGGACTACGAGCAGTACTTC. The chain has TRBV4-3 and TRBJ2-7, with 8 bases that match TRBD2. Trimming removed 0 bases from V and 3 bases from J; junction bases left unmatched: 4. CDR3 length: 15 amino acids. Germline assignment: CDR1 LGHNA and CDR2 YSLEER.

The J gene is TRBJ2-3, the V gene TRBV10-2; 10 positions agree with TRBD2. The CDR3 is 18 residues long. V gave up 0 bases and J gave up 2 bases; unmatched junction bases: 8. Germline CDR1 WSHSY, CDR2 SAAADI. CDR3 coding DNA: TGCGCCAGCAGTGAGTCAGGCACTAGCGGGACTAACACAGATACGCAGTATTTT. Translating it yields CASSESGTSGTNTDTQYF.

J is TRBJ2-3 and V is TRBV7-9; 7 nucleotides line up with TRBD2. Per germline, CDR1 SEHNR and CDR2 FQNEAQ (reference sequence). This CDR3 region has 16 residues. The junction had 11 bases not matched to a gene; V was cut back by 6 bases and J by 2 bases. In nucleotides, the CDR3 is TGTGCCAGCAGTCTCCTAGGAGCGGGAAACACAGATACGCAGTATTTT. Protein: CASSLLGAGNTDTQYF.

The count of this clone is one. A junction end diverges from the germline sequence, so it may reflect a read error. This specimen includes other DNA sequences encoding the same CDR3. The rearrangement links TRBV19 to TRBJ1-1; D not resolved. Per germline, CDR1 LNHDA and CDR2 SQIVND (reference sequence). The CDR3 has 15 amino acids. The CDR3 spells CASSMYESMNTEAFF. CDR3 nucleotide sequence: TGTGCCAGCAGTATGTATGAGAGCATGAACACTGAAGCTTTCTTT.